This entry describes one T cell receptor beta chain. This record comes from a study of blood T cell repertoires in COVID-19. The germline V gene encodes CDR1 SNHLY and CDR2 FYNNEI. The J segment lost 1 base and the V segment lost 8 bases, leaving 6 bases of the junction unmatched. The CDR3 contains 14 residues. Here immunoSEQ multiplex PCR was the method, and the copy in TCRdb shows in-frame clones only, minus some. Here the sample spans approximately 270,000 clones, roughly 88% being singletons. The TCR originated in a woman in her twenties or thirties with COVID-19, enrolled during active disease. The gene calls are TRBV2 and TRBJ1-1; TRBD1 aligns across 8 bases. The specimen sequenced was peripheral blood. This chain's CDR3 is CASRGQGRNTEAFF. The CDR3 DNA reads TGTGCCAGCCGCGGACAGGGAAGGAACACTGAAGCTTTCTTT.